The rows below give T cell receptor beta chains drawn from one sample of a study of cytomegalovirus exposure and HLA in healthy donors. The protocol was immunoSEQ multiplex PCR, while the TCRdb copy is restricted to in-frame clones and leaves out a portion. The sample contains some 150,000 clones, 70% to 80% of which appear only once. The specimen was PBMCs. These receptors all come from a woman aged 55-69 years in good health and CMV-seropositive. CDR3s leave out the opening cysteine and the closing phenylalanine or tryptophan. Size is omitted from some rows. Given values are once, few, many or a class for expanded clones.

j_gene	abundance	v_gene	CDR3aa
TRBJ1-5	.	TRBV6-1	ASSADQPQH
TRBJ1-1	few	TRBV7-9	ASSVQGEAF
TRBJ2-7	once	TRBV7-3	ASLDEDEQY
TRBJ1-1	.	TRBV5-1	ASSIPPAGQNTEAF
TRBJ1-1	few	TRBV11-3	ASSLSGNTEAF
TRBJ2-1	.	TRBV5-1	ASSLETFSYNEQF
TRBJ2-7	.	TRBV5-1	ASSFYGGTYEQY
TRBJ1-4	once	TRBV28	ASRTGTDEKLF
TRBJ1-1	.	TRBV5-1	ASSRTGDGEAF
TRBJ2-5	.	TRBV7-8	ASSYGLAGVGETQY
TRBJ1-2	.	TRBV5-5	ASSLALAGTSGDYGYT
TRBJ2-1	.	TRBV14	ASSQVNEQF
TRBJ2-7	.	TRBV15	ATSRRGLAIYEQY
TRBJ2-2	.	TRBV5-8	ASSLSGRGTTGELF
TRBJ2-1	.	TRBV5-1	ASSLGGSSYNEQF
TRBJ1-1	once	TRBV2	ASRGQGATEAF
TRBJ2-2	.	TRBV6-5	ASSGTGLGTGELF
TRBJ1-1	few	TRBV28	ASTFYSGNTEAF
TRBJ1-2	few	TRBV2	ASSGGQGYGYT
TRBJ1-1	.	TRBV2	ASNPRTGPGTEAF
TRBJ2-4	.	TRBV2	ASRAGTGALAKNIQY
TRBJ2-1	.	TRBV10-1	ASSESRTGGSEQF
TRBJ1-2	.	TRBV5-1	ASSPQQGANYGYT
TRBJ2-7	.	TRBV9	ASSLLDGSTYEQY
TRBJ1-5	few	TRBV5-8	ASSLGQGWNQPQH
TRBJ2-7	.	TRBV9	ASSVDEGYSYEQY
TRBJ1-1	.	TRBV5-6	ASRRQAGEAF
TRBJ1-5	few	TRBV6-1	ASSWGQAFNQPQH
TRBJ1-2	.	TRBV27	ASSSRDRVGGYT
TRBJ1-5	.	TRBV7-9	SSSGQGLSNQPQH
TRBJ1-1	few	TRBV29-1	SVGDVGGLEAF
TRBJ1-5	few	TRBV15	ATSRDRGQPQH
TRBJ2-7	.	TRBV11-2	ASSHRDRRYEQY
TRBJ2-7	.	TRBV5-1	ASSIALAETYEQY
TRBJ2-7	once	TRBV9	ASSVSSGSPYEQY
TRBJ2-1	.	TRBV9	ASSVATHNEQF
TRBJ1-2	.	TRBV12-5	ASGWSGGYA
TRBJ2-1	.	TRBV7-9	ASTRVAGEGNEQF
TRBJ2-1	.	TRBV9	ASSGSGRAGEQF
TRBJ1-4	.	TRBV7-9	ATSRQGWEKLF
TRBJ2-1	.	TRBV7-2	ASSLHPSTRSYNEQF
TRBJ1-2	.	TRBV5-6	ASSSAGGGGYT
TRBJ2-7	.	TRBV5-1	ASSLGQGGYEQY
TRBJ2-1	.	TRBV19	ATKPKLSGRGYNEQF
TRBJ1-2	.	TRBV6-5	ASSQGLNYGYT
TRBJ1-6	.	TRBV27	ASSPLGQGRSPLH
TRBJ2-3	once	TRBV12-5	ASGFPTSGSSLYSDTQY
TRBJ2-3	.	TRBV19	ASSDSGSGTDTQY
TRBJ2-6	medium-sized	TRBV5-6	ASSLIQGTGANVLT
TRBJ2-7	.	TRBV28	ASSWGQHYEQY